These 29 T cell receptor beta chains originate from one sample sequenced in a study of blood T cell repertoires in COVID-19 (dated by TCRdb to between 2020 and 2021). Library preparation used the immunoSEQ multiplex PCR assay. As stored in TCRdb, this immuneACCESS dataset retains in-frame rearrangements with V and J assigned. A fraction of the clones does not appear; measured against another copy, unresolved V genes explain less than half of the discrepancy, and the remainder lacks a known reason. This sample lists around 310,000 clones; approximately 90% were detected once. Around 6.8% of the sample belongs to the ten largest clones. Sequencing used peripheral blood. Every receptor here comes from a woman aged 25 to 39 with COVID-19, enrolled during active disease.

The rearrangement links TRBV5-1 to TRBJ1-1, with D perhaps TRBD1 (6 bases). CDR3 size: 14 residues. Germline V gene lookup returns CDR1 SGHRS and CDR2 YFSETQ. Trimming removed 2 bases at V and 0 bases at J, with 8 bases between. The CDR3 DNA reads as TGCGCCAGCAGCTTCGACAGGATGAACACTGAAGCTTTCTTT. Translated, it gives CASSFDRMNTEAFF.

The chain joins TRBV6-6 to TRBJ2-1; the match to TRBD1 covers 12 bases. The CDR3 has 16 amino acids. Germline assignment: CDR1 MNHNY and CDR2 SVGAGI (reference sequence). Trimming removed 4 bases from V and 3 bases from J; junction bases left unmatched: 4. This CDR3 reads CASSLGQGAGYNEQFF. DNA for the CDR3: TGTGCCAGCAGTTTGGGACAGGGGGCTGGCTACAATGAGCAGTTCTTC.

V is TRBV11-2 and J is TRBJ2-1; TRBD1 aligns across 8 bases. V lost 1 base and J lost 3; bases outside the gene matches: 8. Germline V lookup: CDR1 SGHAT, CDR2 FQNNGV. The CDR3 has 17 residues. The CDR3 sequence is CASSLGAGGEIYNEQFF. In DNA, the CDR3 is TGTGCCAGCAGCTTAGGGGCAGGGGGCGAAATCTACAATGAGCAGTTCTTC.

This chain links TRBV4-3 with TRBJ2-7; 11 bases fit TRBD2. Germline assignment: CDR1 LGHNA and CDR2 YSLEER. The J segment lost 4 bases and the V segment lost 2 bases, leaving 1 base of the junction unmatched. The CDR3 is made up of 14 amino acids. The CDR3 loop reads CASSQTSGSYEQYF. The CDR3 DNA reads TGCGCCAGCAGCCAAACTAGCGGGAGTTACGAGCAGTACTTC.

The chain has TRBV4-3 and TRBJ1-4; tentative D call: TRBD1 (5 bases). The V end lost 0 bases, the J end lost 4 bases, and 9 bases lay between the germline ends. CDR3 length: 15 residues. Per the germline V gene, CDR1 is LGHNA and CDR2 is YSLEER. CDR3 sequence (DNA): TGCGCCAGCAGCCAAGATGGGGGGGTTAATGAAAAACTGTTTTTT. The encoded protein is CASSQDGGVNEKLFF.

The chain has TRBV7-3 and TRBJ1-6; the D is unclear. The V gene's germline CDR1 is SGHTA and CDR2 FQGTGA. The CDR3 extends over 13 amino acids. V was cut by 5 bases and J by 8 bases, with 10 bases left in between. In nucleotides, the CDR3 is TGTGCCAGCAGCCAAGACTTGGATTCACCCCTCCACTTT. Translated: CASSQDLDSPLHF.

This rearrangement joins TRBV7-9 to TRBJ1-6; D may be TRBD1 (6 bases). CDR1 SEHNR and CDR2 FQNEAQ come from the germline V gene (reference sequence). CDR3 size: 15 residues. Deletions cut 4 bases from V and 2 bases from J, with 9 bases between. The CDR3 reads CASSSGQTYNSPLHF. The DNA for the CDR3 is TGTGCCAGCAGCTCCGGACAGACCTATAATTCACCCCTCCACTTT.

CDR3 DNA: TGTGCCAGTAGTACGACAGTGAACACTGAAGCTTTCTTT. This translates into CASSTTVNTEAFF. This chain connects TRBV19 to TRBJ1-1, with D possibly TRBD1 on 5 matching bases. CDR3 length: 13 amino acids. V was cut by 4 bases and J by 0 bases, with 6 bases left in between. CDR1 is LNHDA, CDR2 SQIVND, per germline (reference sequence).

The chain uses TRBV10-3 and TRBJ2-1; 10 bases are a match to TRBD2. From germline, CDR1 is ENHRY and CDR2 SYGVKD. The CDR3 length is 13 residues. V shed 10 bases, J shed 7 bases, and the junction held 7 bases outside the gene matches. The CDR3, as DNA: TGTGCCACCCTAGCGGGAGTAAGAAATGAGCAGTTCTTC. This codes for CATLAGVRNEQFF.

This rearrangement joins TRBV6-1 to TRBJ2-7, with D perhaps TRBD1 (6 bases). Germline CDR1 reads MNHNS; CDR2 reads SASEGT. The V gene lost 1 base and the J gene lost 4 bases, with 11 bases spanning the gap. The CDR3 is 14 amino acids. The CDR3 DNA reads TGTGCCAGCAGTGAAGGGCAGGGGTGGTACGAGCAGTACTTC. It specifies CASSEGQGWYEQYF.

The gene calls are TRBV2 and TRBJ2-7; D gene unclear. V was cut by 6 bases and J by 9 bases, with 18 bases left in between. The CDR3 runs 13 residues. Germline V gene lookup returns CDR1 SNHLY and CDR2 FYNNEI. CDR3 protein: CASRADVAGGQYF. CDR3 DNA sequence: TGTGCCAGCAGGGCCGACGTAGCCGGTGGGCAGTACTTC.

The V gene is TRBV5-4, the J gene TRBJ2-7; 8 nucleotides line up with TRBD1. The CDR3 covers 16 residues. J gave up 8 bases and V 4 bases, and 17 bases lay outside the gene matches. Per the germline V gene, CDR1 is SGHNT and CDR2 is YYREEE (reference sequence). CDR3 residues: CASSPDPAPGQGQQYF. The CDR3 nucleotides are TGTGCCAGCAGCCCCGACCCGGCCCCCGGACAGGGCCAGCAGTACTTC.

The gene calls are TRBV19 and TRBJ1-6, with 9 bases identical to TRBD1. This CDR3 contains 19 residues. J was trimmed by 0 bases and V by 5 bases; bases with no gene match: 11. Per the germline V gene, CDR1 is LNHDA and CDR2 is SQIVND (reference sequence). Written as DNA, the CDR3 is TGTGCCAGTAGTCCTCGGACAGGGGCGACTTCCTCCTATAATTCACCCCTCCACTTT. It codes for CASSPRTGATSSYNSPLHF.

J is TRBJ2-2 and V is TRBV5-8, with 11 positions matching TRBD2. The CDR3 runs 19 residues. The trim removed 4 bases at V and 0 bases at J, leaving 11 bases unmatched. Germline V CDR1 and CDR2: SGHTS, YDEGEE. The CDR3 region has the DNA TGTGCCAGCAGCATACTAGCGGGAGTTCTTACGGCGAACACCGGGGAGCTGTTTTTT. Its protein product is CASSILAGVLTANTGELFF.

This chain uses TRBV11-2 with TRBJ2-3; D possibly corresponds to TRBD1 (5 bases). Germline loops: CDR1 SGHAT, CDR2 FQNNGV. Between the trimmed V and J ends, which lost 1 base and 3 bases, there was a span of 8 bases. The CDR3 covers 14 residues. Written as DNA, the CDR3 is TGTGCCAGCAGCTTAGTGCCAGGGACAGATACGCAGTATTTT. This gives the protein CASSLVPGTDTQYF.

The chain employs TRBV6-2 or TRBV6-3 and TRBJ2-6; perhaps TRBD1 as D (5 bases). V lost 4 bases and J lost 0, with 10 bases in between. Germline V gene lookup returns CDR1 MNHEY and CDR2 SVGEGT. The CDR3 loop spans 16 amino acids. The CDR3 DNA is TGTGCCAGCAGTTTGGACACATACTCTGGGGCCAACGTCCTGACTTTC. It encodes CASSLDTYSGANVLTF.

For this clone: The same CDR3 also results from other DNA sequences found in this sample. The chain joins TRBV7-3 to TRBJ2-2; D is uncertain. The CDR3 totals 13 residues. Germline lookup yields CDR1 SGHTA and CDR2 FQGTGA. Trimming stripped 2 bases from V and 5 bases from J, with 6 bases between. Written as DNA, the CDR3 is TGTGCCAGCAGCTTAGGCGGTACCGGGGAGCTGTTTTTT. It is translated as CASSLGGTGELFF.

The V and J genes are TRBV7-8 and TRBJ2-7; D gene uncertain. This CDR3 has 13 residues. Trimming cost V 2 bases and J 2 bases, with 7 bases left between them. Per germline, CDR1 SGHVS and CDR2 FQNEAQ. CDR3 bases: TGTGCCAGCAGCTTAACGGAGACCTACGAGCAGTACTTC. It encodes CASSLTETYEQYF. The full variable domain, rest sourced from reference TRBV7-8 and TRBJ2-7, is GAGVSQSPRYKVAKRGQDVALRCDPISGHVSLFWYQQALGQGPEFLTYFQNEAQLDKSGLPSDRFFAERPEGSVSTLKIQRTQQEDSAVYLCASSLTETYEQYFGPGTRLTVT.

V and J are TRBV15 and TRBJ2-3; D might be TRBD2 (7 bases). Trimming cost V 1 base and J 3 bases, with 11 bases left between them. CDR1 LNHNV and CDR2 YYDKDF come from the germline V gene (reference sequence). The CDR3 runs 15 residues. CDR3 residues: CATSRGRGATDTQYF. For the CDR3, the DNA is TGTGCCACCAGCAGAGGCCGGGGGGCGACAGATACGCAGTATTTT.

The V gene is TRBV9, the J gene TRBJ1-2, with D perhaps TRBD1 (5 bases). The CDR3 is made up of 14 amino acids. Germline CDR1 is SGDLS and CDR2 is YYNGEE. The V gene lost 1 base and the J gene lost 1 base, with 8 bases spanning the gap. This chain's CDR3 is CASSVSGGNYGYTF. The CDR3 nucleotides read TGTGCCAGCAGCGTATCGGGGGGTAACTATGGCTACACCTTC. Looking up the rest from reference TRBV9 and TRBJ1-2 gives the full variable domain: DSGVTQTPKHLITATGQRVTLRCSPRSGDLSVYWYQQSLDQGLQFLIQYYNGEERAKGNILERFSAQQFPDLHSELNLSSLELGDSALYFCASSVSGGNYGYTFGSGTRLTVV.

This clone was seen more than once but under ten times. This chain uses TRBV5-4 with TRBJ2-7; 7 bases are a match to TRBD2. This CDR3 region has 15 residues. With 3 bases clipped from V and 3 bases from J, the junction kept 9 bases outside the gene matches. Germline loops: CDR1 SGHNT, CDR2 YYREEE (reference sequence). CDR3 bases: TGTGCCAGCAGCTCCTACCGGGGAGGGATCTACGAGCAGTACTTC. Protein product: CASSSYRGGIYEQYF.

This clone was detected only once. The chain joins TRBV18 to TRBJ1-3; D possibly corresponds to TRBD1 (6 bases). The V and J ends lost 3 bases and 1 base respectively, with 10 bases between them. Germline V gene data show CDR1 as KGHSH and CDR2 as LQKENI. This CDR3 spans 15 amino acids. The CDR3 bases are TGTGCCAGCTCACCGCGGACAGATTCTGGAAACACCATATATTTT. Residues: CASSPRTDSGNTIYF. The entire variable domain, with the rest obtained from reference TRBV18 and TRBJ1-3, is as follows: NAGVMQNPRHLVRRRGQEARLRCSPMKGHSHVYWYRQLPEEGLKFMVYLQKENIIDESGMPKERFSAEFPKEGPSILRIQQVVRGDSAAYFCASSPRTDSGNTIYFGEGSWLTVV.

The V call is TRBV9, the J call TRBJ2-7; D may be TRBD2 (6 bases). The CDR3 totals 15 residues. The V and J ends lost 7 bases and 1 base respectively, with 18 bases between them. Germline CDR1 and CDR2: SGDLS and YYNGEE. The DNA of the CDR3 is TGTGCCAGCCCCGGGAGACCCCGACTTTCCTACGAGCAGTACTTC. It codes for CASPGRPRLSYEQYF.

DNA of the CDR3: TGTGCCAGCAGCAGTCGCGCGGATGGCTACACCTTC. It translates to CASSSRADGYTF. The chain uses TRBV9 and TRBJ1-2; unclear D gene. This CDR3 is built from 12 residues. Trimming pared 4 bases from V and 6 bases from J, leaving 10 bases between. Germline V gene lookup returns CDR1 SGDLS and CDR2 YYNGEE.

The chain carries TRBV2 and TRBJ1-4, with 8 nucleotides matching TRBD1. The germline V gene encodes CDR1 SNHLY and CDR2 FYNNEI. This CDR3 region has 14 residues. The ends lost 6 bases at V and 5 bases at J; junction bases unmatched: 5. The CDR3 DNA reads TGTGCCAGCAGGGGGGACAGGACAAATGAAAAACTGTTTTTT. Translation gives CASRGDRTNEKLFF.

The chain uses TRBV6-5 and TRBJ1-5; no reliable D call. V was trimmed by 7 bases and J by 1 base, leaving 14 bases between them. In germline, CDR1 is MNHEY, CDR2 SVGAGI. The CDR3 covers 15 residues. The CDR3 here is CASIMGSRSNQPQHF. CDR3 nucleotides: TGTGCCAGCATTATGGGGAGTAGGAGCAATCAGCCCCAGCATTTT.

The chain carries TRBV5-4 and TRBJ2-7, with TRBD1 matching over 10 bases. V lost 4 bases and J lost 2; bases outside the gene matches: 3. CDR1 SGHNT and CDR2 YYREEE come from the germline V gene (reference sequence). The CDR3 runs to 14 residues. Here the CDR3 DNA reads TGTGCCAGCAGCCCCGGGACAGGGGCCTACGAGCAGTACTTC. Translation: CASSPGTGAYEQYF.

This chain connects TRBV11-2 to TRBJ2-1; D is possibly TRBD2 (5 bases). Germline lookup yields CDR1 SGHAT and CDR2 FQNNGV. Trimming removed 5 bases at V and 0 bases at J, with 17 bases between. The CDR3 consists of 17 residues. The CDR3 region has the DNA TGTGCCAGCAGCCAGGAGAGGGCATGGGGCTCCTACAATGAGCAGTTCTTC. Residues: CASSQERAWGSYNEQFF.

This chain uses TRBV4-2 with TRBJ1-1; 7 nucleotides match TRBD1. The CDR3 has 13 amino acids. Germline lookup yields CDR1 LGHNA and CDR2 YNFKEQ. V was pared by 3 bases and J by 5 bases, with 3 bases of the junction left unmatched. CDR3 nucleotide sequence: TGTGCCAGCAGCCAGACAGGGAGGACTGAAGCTTTCTTT. Its translation: CASSQTGRTEAFF.